Listed below are T cell receptor beta chains from one sample, sequenced in a study of T-cell memory formation after mild COVID-19. MiXCR, applied by TCRdb to the 5' RACE reads, yields one record per CDR3 protein. The repertoire has roughly 220,000 distinct CDR3 sequences, around 8.8% of them found once; the top ten carry 3.5%. The sequenced sample was PBMCs or a T cell subset sorted from them (not recorded which). The origin of the receptors is a young man who had mild COVID-19 (a few samples of this study predate the infection). Cell type and time point are not known. Both conserved end residues are part of each CDR3. A D gene is named only where the DNA matches it firmly. The size field is filled for only some rows; it gives once, few, many or a size class.

j_gene,d_gene,v_gene,abundance,CDR3nt,CDR3aa
TRBJ2-3,.,TRBV7-3,few,TGTGCCAGCAGCCCGAAACGGGGTATCACAGATACGCAGTATTTT,CASSPKRGITDTQYF
TRBJ2-7,.,TRBV3-2,few,TGTGCCAGCAGCCAAGAAGTTCGGGACGAGCAGTACTTC,CASSQEVRDEQYF
TRBJ1-2,TRBD1,TRBV24-1,few,TGTGCCACCAGTGATCCCGGGACAGGGGGACACTATGGCTACACCTTC,CATSDPGTGGHYGYTF
TRBJ2-1,.,TRBV5-1,.,TGCGCCAGCAGCCCTCGGACAGATTCCTACAATGAGCAGTTCTTC,CASSPRTDSYNEQFF
TRBJ2-7,.,TRBV10-3,.,TGTGCCATCGGGTTATCCTACGAGCAGTACTTC,CAIGLSYEQYF
TRBJ1-6,TRBD1,TRBV7-2,few,TGTGCCAGCGGCGACAGGGTCAATTCACCCCTCCACTTT,CASGDRVNSPLHF
TRBJ2-7,TRBD1,TRBV5-1,.,TGCGCCAGCAGCGTGGGACAGGGGTTACACGAGCAGTACTTC,CASSVGQGLHEQYF
TRBJ1-5,.,TRBV2,once,TGTGCCAGCAGCTCTAACAGGGGCAATCAGCCCCAGCATTTT,CASSSNRGNQPQHF
TRBJ1-2,TRBD1,TRBV7-9,.,TGTGCCAGCAGGGGACAGGGAGGAGGCTACACCTTC,CASRGQGGGYTF
TRBJ2-1,.,TRBV12-3/TRBV12-4,many,TGTGCCAGCACCAGACCCCGGGGCAGGAGCTCCTACAATGAGCAGTTCTTC,CASTRPRGRSSYNEQFF